This T cell receptor beta chain originates from a study of regulatory T cells in long-lasting Graves disease. On the study more broadly: Over-5-year antithyroid drug use with positive TSH receptor antibodies defined persistent Graves' disease in the study.

Details on this clonotype: As yet, its antigen is unknown. With a much larger clone just one base away, this may be a read error.

Germline-derived CDR1 and CDR2 are SGHAT and FQNNGV. The CDR3 has 14 amino acids. General observations from the study: Newly diagnosed Graves' patients had higher TCR diversity than persistent ones. Relative to new patients (approximately 1,000), persistent patients exhibited greater sharing of public clonotypes (around 2,700).

Time point indicated: persistent/refractory GD, antithyroid drugs over 5 years with positive TRAb. Following extraction of RNA from PBMCs, that RNA was used to make the TCR library. Through Arm-PCR of CDR3 regions and iRepertoire HTBI primers, TCR beta libraries were built. Per the authors' pipeline: The samples yielded about 63 TRBV and roughly 14 TRBJ segments. MiXCR was run by TCRdb on the multiplex PCR reads, yielding one entry per CDR3 protein. V and J calls and clone size were set by TCRdb, not the authors. The repertoire holds a few hundred thousand distinct CDR3 sequences, with 21% as singletons.

The source is a female donor with Graves disease. The chain joins TRBV11-2 to TRBJ2-7; D is uncertain. Source: peripheral blood mononuclear cells (PBMCs), taken when the disease was refractory, from a patient treated with antithyroid drugs. In DNA form, the CDR3 reads TGTGTCAGCAGCTTAGTACGCACGTCCTACGAGCAGTACTTC. It codes for CVSSLVRTSYEQYF.